The next 12 T cell receptor beta chains were all read from a single sample in a study of blood T cell repertoires in COVID-19. TCRdb's copy holds only in-frame clones and misses some; the assay was immunoSEQ multiplex PCR. The repertoire holds around 220,000 clones, roughly nine tenths seen once, with about a tenth in the top ten. What was sequenced was peripheral blood. The receptors come from a woman aged 45-65 years with COVID-19, enrolled during active disease.

The rearrangement joins TRBV10-3 to TRBJ1-1; D uncertain. V gave up 2 bases and J gave up 7 bases, with 17 bases separating them. The CDR3 extends over 15 amino acids. Germline lookup yields CDR1 ENHRY and CDR2 SYGVKD. The CDR3 bases are TGTGCCATCAGTGAGCAGACTTTACGGGGAAATGAAGCTTTCTTT. Its translation: CAISEQTLRGNEAFF.

The rearrangement joins TRBV7-9 to TRBJ1-2, with 12 positions matching TRBD1. The V segment lost 5 bases and the J segment 5 bases; nucleotides outside the gene matches: 15. The length of the CDR3 is 18 residues. Germline-derived CDR1 and CDR2 are SEHNR and FQNEAQ (reference sequence). In DNA, the CDR3 is TGTGCCAGCAGCCTCACCCCGGGACAGGGGGCGAAGTCTTATGGCTACACCTTC. It is translated as CASSLTPGQGAKSYGYTF.

The J gene is TRBJ1-6, the V gene TRBV7-9; D is undetermined. Germline V lookup: CDR1 SEHNR, CDR2 FQNEAQ (reference sequence). The CDR3 is made up of 14 amino acids. V shed 5 bases and J shed 7 bases, with 12 bases lying between them. DNA for the CDR3: TGTGCCAGCAGCCCTAGTTTCGGGAATTCACCCCTCCACTTT. Translating it yields CASSPSFGNSPLHF.

The genes are TRBV5-1 and TRBJ1-2; D possibly corresponds to TRBD1 (6 bases). The germline V gene encodes CDR1 SGHRS and CDR2 YFSETQ. Trimming cost V 0 bases and J 7 bases, with 10 bases left between them. CDR3 length equals 13 residues. CDR3 DNA: TGCGCCAGCAGCTTGGCCGGGACATCTGGCTACACCTTC. Translated, it gives CASSLAGTSGYTF.

The V gene is TRBV4-1, the J gene TRBJ1-1; 7 bases match TRBD1. Germline assignment: CDR1 MGHRA and CDR2 YSYEKL. The trim removed 4 bases at V and 12 bases at J, leaving 14 bases unmatched. The CDR3 has 14 amino acids. In DNA, the CDR3 is TGCGCCAGCAGCCCCGCGCGTACAGGGGACGGATCTTTCTTT. The encoded protein is CASSPARTGDGSFF.

The chain is built from TRBV2 and TRBJ1-1; tentatively, D is TRBD1 (5 bases). The CDR3 has 14 amino acids. Looked up from germline, CDR1 is SNHLY and CDR2 is FYNNEI. The DNA of the CDR3 is TGTGCTCCGGGGGGAGCTCACGGGGGCACTGAAGCTTTCTTT. Translation gives CAPGGAHGGTEAFF.

The chain joins TRBV5-5 to TRBJ2-3; tentatively, D is TRBD2 (6 bases). Trimming removed 0 bases from V and 2 bases from J, with 16 bases in between. The CDR3 sequence is 17 residues long. The germline gives CDR1 SGHKS, CDR2 YYEKEE (reference sequence). DNA of the CDR3: TGTGCCAGCAGCTTGGCCCCACTAGCCGGACTCACAGATACGCAGTATTTT. It codes for CASSLAPLAGLTDTQYF.

J is TRBJ1-5 and V is TRBV27; D is undetermined. The CDR3 length is 14 residues. Germline V gene lookup returns CDR1 MNHEY and CDR2 SMNVEV (reference sequence). The V gene lost 4 bases and the J gene lost 2 bases, with 9 bases spanning the gap. CDR3 residues: CASSSFLGNQPQHF. CDR3 DNA sequence: TGTGCCAGCAGTTCATTTTTAGGCAATCAGCCCCAGCATTTT.

The chain links TRBV28 to TRBJ2-7, with D maybe TRBD1 (6 bases). Germline V gene data show CDR1 as MDHEN and CDR2 as SYDVKM. CDR3 size: 13 residues. V was pared by 10 bases and J by 1 base, with 14 bases between. CDR3 in DNA: TGTGCCACCTTGACAGGACTTTCCTACGAGCAGTACTTC. The encoded protein is CATLTGLSYEQYF. The entire variable domain, with the rest obtained from reference TRBV28 and TRBJ2-7, is as follows: DVKVTQSSRYLVKRTGEKVFLECVQDMDHENMFWYRQDPGLGLRLIYFSYDVKMKEKGDIPEGYSVSREKKERFSLILESASTNQTSMYLCATLTGLSYEQYFGPGTRLTVT.

Concerning this clone: This CDR3 is also generated by other DNA sequences in the sample. The V call is TRBV6-5, the J call TRBJ2-1; D is unresolved. The length of the CDR3 is 15 residues. Per the germline V gene, CDR1 is MNHEY and CDR2 is SVGAGI. Trimming left V 0 bases short and J 1 base short, with 7 bases between. CDR3 loop: CASSYSSGSYNEQFF. CDR3 nucleotide sequence: TGTGCCAGCAGTTACTCGTCCGGTTCCTACAATGAGCAGTTCTTC.

The V and J genes are TRBV5-6 and TRBJ2-5; 8 nucleotides line up with TRBD1. The germline V gene encodes CDR1 SGHDT and CDR2 YYEEEE. The CDR3 spans 17 residues. V was pared by 4 bases and J by 5 bases, with 16 bases of the junction left unmatched. The CDR3 DNA reads TGTGCCAGCAGCGCTCCGGGACAGGTGATGAGAGGGGAGACCCAGTACTTC. Its protein product is CASSAPGQVMRGETQYF.

The V call is TRBV2, the J call TRBJ1-2; the D gene is possibly TRBD1 (5 bases). Per the germline V gene, CDR1 is SNHLY and CDR2 is FYNNEI. Trimming removed 8 bases at V and 4 bases at J, with 11 bases between. This CDR3 is 12 amino acids long. The CDR3 nucleotides read TGTGCCAGCCCCCCCGGGGGCTATGGCTACACCTTC. It translates to CASPPGGYGYTF.